This is a list of T cell receptor beta chains from one sample in a study of shared clonotypes between healthy human individuals. Clones were read by immunoSEQ multiplex PCR, and TCRdb kept only the in-frame ones, dropping some. The top ten clones hold 0.085% to 0.11% of a sample with roughly 590,000 clones, roughly 95% of them seen once. The sequenced sample was naive CD8+ T cells sorted from blood. All receptors derive from a woman aged 25 to 39 in good health. CDR3s include the opening cysteine and the closing phenylalanine or tryptophan. The order of the fields is J gene, V gene, clone size, D gene, CDR3 protein, CDR3 DNA. The D gene is left open where the match is weak. The size field is filled for only some rows; it gives once, few, many or a size class.

TRBJ2-3 TRBV30 - TRBD2 CAWSVLAGGADTQYF TGTGCCTGGAGTGTACTAGCGGGAGGCGCAGATACGCAGTATTTT
TRBJ1-1 TRBV5-1 - TRBD1 CASRLRRGRAGTEAFF TGCGCCAGCAGACTTCGCAGGGGGCGGGCGGGGACTGAAGCTTTCTTT
TRBJ2-1 TRBV7-9 - TRBD2 CASSSPGTSVYNEQFF TGTGCCAGCAGCTCGCCTGGGACTAGCGTTTACAATGAGCAGTTCTTC
TRBJ2-2 TRBV18 - TRBD2 CASSPPIGLESAGELFF TGTGCCAGCTCACCACCCATCGGACTAGAGTCCGCCGGGGAGCTGTTTTTT
TRBJ2-1 TRBV28 once - CASSYPSDGYNEQFF TGTGCCAGCAGTTATCCATCCGACGGGTACAATGAGCAGTTCTTC
TRBJ1-5 TRBV5-6 - - CASSFAGDQPQHF TGTGCCAGCAGCTTTGCAGGGGACCAGCCCCAGCATTTT
TRBJ2-7 TRBV5-1 - - CASSYGLGYEQYF TGCGCCAGCAGCTATGGACTGGGCTACGAGCAGTACTTC
TRBJ2-3 TRBV7-9 - - CASSSSGHLFSTDTQYF TGTGCCAGCAGCTCATCGGGACACCTTTTTAGCACAGATACGCAGTATTTT
TRBJ2-5 TRBV27 - - CASSLVTGAETQYF TGTGCCAGCAGTTTAGTGACAGGCGCGGAGACCCAGTACTTC
TRBJ2-7 TRBV6-4 - - CASSDGTSTSEQYF TGTGCCAGCAGTGATGGGACAAGTACGAGCGAGCAGTACTTC
TRBJ1-1 TRBV7-8 once - CASSLFRVGPLNTEAFF TGTGCCAGCAGCTTATTTCGCGTCGGGCCGCTGAACACTGAAGCTTTCTTT
TRBJ2-1 TRBV27 - TRBD1 CATRTGGNEQFF TGTGCCACCCGGACAGGGGGAAATGAGCAGTTCTTC
TRBJ2-2 TRBV14 - - CASSPRAPQLSTGELFF TGTGCCAGCAGCCCGAGGGCCCCCCAATTAAGCACCGGGGAGCTGTTTTTT
TRBJ1-1 TRBV7-2 - - CASSRDTSFMNTEAFF TGTGCCAGCAGCCGCGACACTTCCTTCATGAACACTGAAGCTTTCTTT
TRBJ2-5 TRBV7-9 - - CASSLVPFRVENF TGTGCCAGCAGCTTAGTCCCTTTTCGGGTCGAAAACTTC
TRBJ2-7 TRBV5-1 - - CASSLFCSRHF TGCGCCAGCAGCTTGTTCTGTTCCAGGCACTTC
TRBJ2-7 TRBV7-2 - - CASSLLGTYEQYF TGTGCCAGCAGCCTACTAGGAACCTACGAGCAGTACTTC
TRBJ2-7 TRBV5-6 - - CASSSFSDEQYF TGTGCCAGCAGCTCTTTTAGCGACGAGCAGTACTTC
TRBJ2-7 TRBV19 - - CASSYGPSYEQYF TGTGCCAGTAGTTATGGCCCCTCCTACGAGCAGTACTTC
TRBJ1-1 TRBV6-6 - TRBD1 CASHDRGETEAFF TGTGCCAGCCACGACAGGGGCGAAACTGAAGCTTTCTTT
TRBJ2-7 TRBV7-2 - - CASSLGDPPSYEQYF TGTGCCAGCAGCTTAGGGGATCCCCCTTCCTACGAGCAGTACTTC
TRBJ2-2 TRBV28 - - CASTSTTRGFTGELFF TGTGCCAGCACTTCGACTACGAGGGGTTTCACCGGGGAGCTGTTTTTT
TRBJ1-1 TRBV21-1 few - CASSKYRGTEAFF TGTGCCAGCAGCAAATATAGAGGCACTGAAGCTTTCTTT
TRBJ1-1 TRBV9 - - CASSGRGGTEAFF TGTGCCAGCAGCGGAAGGGGGGGCACTGAAGCTTTCTTT
TRBJ2-1 TRBV27 - TRBD2 CASSLASGNLYNEQFF TGTGCCAGCAGTTTGGCTAGCGGGAATCTCTACAATGAGCAGTTCTTC